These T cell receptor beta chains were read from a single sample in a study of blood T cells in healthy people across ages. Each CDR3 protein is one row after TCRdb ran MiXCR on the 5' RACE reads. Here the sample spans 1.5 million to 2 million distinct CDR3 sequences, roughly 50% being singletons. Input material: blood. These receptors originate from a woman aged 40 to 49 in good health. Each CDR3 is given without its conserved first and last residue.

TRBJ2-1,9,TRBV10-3,AISELGEQC
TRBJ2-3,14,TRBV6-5,ASSPSGGGTGDTQY
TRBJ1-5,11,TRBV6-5,ASSGRFDQPQH
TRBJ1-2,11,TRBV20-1,SAGGTTHYGYT
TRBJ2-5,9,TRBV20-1,SARPKETQY
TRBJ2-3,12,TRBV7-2,ASSLMISPDTQY
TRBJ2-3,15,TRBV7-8,ASSFFSSEPSTDTQY
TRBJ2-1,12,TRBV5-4,ASSLGQGTMKQF
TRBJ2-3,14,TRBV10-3,AISESRTGITDTQY
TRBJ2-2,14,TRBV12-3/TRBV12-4,ASSWGQGPNTGELF
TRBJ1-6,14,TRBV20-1,SAGGAGATFGSPLH
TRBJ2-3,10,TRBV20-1,SAKRLADTQY
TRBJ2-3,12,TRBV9,ASSVIASTDTQY
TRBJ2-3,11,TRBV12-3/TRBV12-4,ASSFNPPDAQY
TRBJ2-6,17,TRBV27,ASSAPGLAGGPGANVLT
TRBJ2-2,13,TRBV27,ASSLRRVGTGELF